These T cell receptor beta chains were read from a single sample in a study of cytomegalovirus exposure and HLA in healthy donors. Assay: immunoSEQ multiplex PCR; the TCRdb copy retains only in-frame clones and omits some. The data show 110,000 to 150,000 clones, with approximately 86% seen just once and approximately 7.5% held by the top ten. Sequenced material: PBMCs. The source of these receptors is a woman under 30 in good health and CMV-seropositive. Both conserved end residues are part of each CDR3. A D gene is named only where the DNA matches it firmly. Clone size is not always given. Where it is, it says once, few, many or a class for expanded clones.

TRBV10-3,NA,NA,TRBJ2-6,TGTGCCATCAGTGAGTCCTGGGGCAGCTCTGGGGCCAACGTCCTGACTTTC,CAISESWGSSGANVLTF
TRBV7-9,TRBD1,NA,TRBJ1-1,TGTGCCAGCAGCGTACGGGACAGCTCCCCCAGGGGAGCTTTCTTT,CASSVRDSSPRGAFF
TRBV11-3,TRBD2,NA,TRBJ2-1,TGTGCCAGCAGCTTAGGAGGGTTAGCGGGAGTTCGCTACAATGAGCAGTTCTTC,CASSLGGLAGVRYNEQFF
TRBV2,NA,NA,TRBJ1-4,TGTGCCAGCAGCGACCGCCCGGGAGGAGGAGGAAAACTGTTTTTT,CASSDRPGGGGKLFF
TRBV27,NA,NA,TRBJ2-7,TGTGCCAGCAGTACCCGGGACGGGAGCTCCTACGAGCAGTACTTC,CASSTRDGSSYEQYF
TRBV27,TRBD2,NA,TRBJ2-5,TGTGCCAGCAGTTTAGGACTAGAGGGGACCCAGTACTTC,CASSLGLEGTQYF
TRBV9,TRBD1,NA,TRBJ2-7,TGTGCCAGCAGCGTCGGACAGGGGATCTACGAGCAGTACTTC,CASSVGQGIYEQYF
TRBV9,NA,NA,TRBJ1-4,TGTGCCAGCAGCGTGGACAGCTCTAATGAAAAACTGTTTTTT,CASSVDSSNEKLFF
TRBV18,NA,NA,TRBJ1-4,TGTGCCAGCTCACCGGTGCAGCGGGATGAAAAACTGTTTTTT,CASSPVQRDEKLFF
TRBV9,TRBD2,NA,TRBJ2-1,TGTGCCAGCAGCCCAGTAGTAGGCGGCGGGAGGGCCCCCTACAATGAGCAGTTCTTC,CASSPVVGGGRAPYNEQFF
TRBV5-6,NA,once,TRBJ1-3,TGTGCCAGCAGCGGGCTTGGAAACACCATATATTTT,CASSGLGNTIYF
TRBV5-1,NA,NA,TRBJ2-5,TGCGCCAGCAGCTTGGTACAGGGGGGGAAAGAGACCCAGTACTTC,CASSLVQGGKETQYF
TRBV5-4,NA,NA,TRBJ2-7,TGTGCCAGCAGCTTGGATGGCGGAAGCTCCTACGAGCAGTACTTC,CASSLDGGSSYEQYF
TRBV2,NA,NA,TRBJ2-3,TGTGCCAGCATGGACAACACAGATACGCAGTATTTT,CASMDNTDTQYF
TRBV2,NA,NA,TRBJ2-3,TGTGCCGACGGAGAAAGGGGGAATACGCAGTATTTT,CADGERGNTQYF
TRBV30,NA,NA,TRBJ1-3,TGTGCCTGGAGTGTAGGGGTTGGAAACACCATATATTTT,CAWSVGVGNTIYF
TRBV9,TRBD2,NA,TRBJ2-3,TGTGCCAGCAGCGTAGGGAGCGGGAGGGCAACAGATACGCAGTATTTT,CASSVGSGRATDTQYF